This entry describes one TCR beta chain. The antigen is unknown. This entry comes from a study of T cells in narcolepsy. The CDR3 spans 15 residues. V lost 6 bases to trimming and J lost 2 bases, with 16 bases between them. CDR1 SGHRS and CDR2 YFSETQ come from the germline V gene. Clones were sequenced by immunoSEQ multiplex PCR, and TCRdb holds only the in-frame ones, with some missing. The sample records about 32,000 clones, roughly 87% being singletons. Study-wide points: In some patient and control memory CD4+ samples, autoreactive clones were absent.

The specimen sequenced was CD45RA- memory CD4+ T cells from PBMCs. The TCR originated in a human donor with narcolepsy. The chain links TRBV5-1 to TRBJ2-3, with D unresolved. The CDR3 here is CASNLHNPVTDTQYF. As DNA, the CDR3 is TGCGCCAGCAACCTTCACAACCCTGTCACAGATACGCAGTATTTT.